The clone carrying this T cell receptor beta chain was recorded many times. Its antigen remains unidentified. This sample is part of a study of T cell repertoires in cytomegalovirus infection. Study background: Public signatures in TCR beta pointed to CMV infection and matching HLA type. Study results and limitations: HLA-C-restricted TCR beta clonotypes specific for CMV led the ex vivo response.

Each CDR3 protein is one row after TCRdb ran MiXCR on the reads. The data show approximately 910,000 distinct CDR3 sequences, with 25% to 40% seen just once and around 15% held by the top ten. The V segment lost 4 bases and the J segment 2 bases; nucleotides outside the gene matches: 7. The CDR3 runs to 16 residues. Germline CDR1 SGHTA, CDR2 FQGNSA. The specimen comprised cultured CD8+ T cells from PBMCs, sampled from culture after CMV antigen stimulation. The receptor's source is a human donor in good health (CMV status not recorded). Some clones in this sample may be carry-over from other donors' samples. J is TRBJ2-1 and V is TRBV7-2; 8 nucleotides match TRBD2. Here the CDR3 DNA reads TGTGCCAGCAGCTCCCCGGGAGGGGCCCCCTACAATGAGCAGTTCTTC. Its translation: CASSSPGGAPYNEQFF.